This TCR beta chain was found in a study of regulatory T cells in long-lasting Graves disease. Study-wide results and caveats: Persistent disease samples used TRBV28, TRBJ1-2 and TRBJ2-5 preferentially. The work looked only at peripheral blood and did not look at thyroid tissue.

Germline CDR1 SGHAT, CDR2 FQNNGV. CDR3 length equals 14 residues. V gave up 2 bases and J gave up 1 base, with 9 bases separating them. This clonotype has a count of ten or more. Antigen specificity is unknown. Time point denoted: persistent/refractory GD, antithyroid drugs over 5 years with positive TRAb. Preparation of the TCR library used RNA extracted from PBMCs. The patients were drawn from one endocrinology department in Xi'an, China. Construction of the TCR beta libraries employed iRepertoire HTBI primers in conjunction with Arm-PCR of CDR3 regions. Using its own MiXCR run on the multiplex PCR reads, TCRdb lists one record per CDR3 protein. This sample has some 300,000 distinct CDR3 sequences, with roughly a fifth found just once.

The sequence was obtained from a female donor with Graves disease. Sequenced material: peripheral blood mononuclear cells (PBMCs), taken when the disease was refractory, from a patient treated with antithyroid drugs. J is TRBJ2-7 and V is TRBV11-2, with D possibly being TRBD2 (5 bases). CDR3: CASSLLRVSYEQYF. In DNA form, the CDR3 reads TGTGCCAGCAGCTTATTGAGGGTTTCCTACGAGCAGTACTTC. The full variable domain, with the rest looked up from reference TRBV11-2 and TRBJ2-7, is EAGVAQSPRYKIIEKRQSVAFWCNPISGHATLYWYQQILGQGPKLLIQFQNNGVVDDSQLPKDRFSAERLKGVDSTLKIQPAKLEDSAVYLCASSLLRVSYEQYFGPGTRLTVT.